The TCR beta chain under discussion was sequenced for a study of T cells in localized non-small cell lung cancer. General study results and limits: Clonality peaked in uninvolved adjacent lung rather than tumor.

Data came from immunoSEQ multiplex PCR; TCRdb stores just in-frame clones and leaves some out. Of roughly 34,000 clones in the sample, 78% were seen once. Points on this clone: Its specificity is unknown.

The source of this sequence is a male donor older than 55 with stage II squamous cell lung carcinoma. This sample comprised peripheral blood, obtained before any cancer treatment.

As DNA, the CDR3 is TGTGCCAGCAGACCTACCGGGAGGGGCAATGAGCAGTTCTTC. Translation gives CASRPTGRGNEQFF. V gene TRBV28 combines with J gene TRBJ2-1, with TRBD2 matching 8 bases. Looked up from germline, CDR1 is MDHEN and CDR2 is SYDVKM. V dropped 6 bases and J dropped 6; count of bases not matched to a gene: 7. The CDR3 contains 14 residues.